The 27 T cell receptor beta chains below come from one sample, sequenced in a study of shared clonotypes between healthy human individuals. Naive CD8 cells lacked CD45RO and underwent positive selection for CCR7, leaving out terminally differentiated effector memory CD45RA+ cells. TCRdb keeps only in-frame clones here, not all; method: immunoSEQ multiplex PCR. The table lists 2 million to 2.5 million clones, roughly 94% of them singletons, with 0.85% to 1.2% in the top ten. Specimen: naive CD8+ T cells sorted from blood. These receptors originate from a man between 18 and 29 years old in good health.

This sequence joins TRBV27 and TRBJ1-3, with TRBD1 identical over 7 bases. Germline V gives CDR1 MNHEY, CDR2 SMNVEV (reference sequence). The V and J ends lost 5 bases and 0 bases, in that order; junction bases with no gene match: 10. The CDR3 length is 17 residues. The CDR3 spells CASSPRTGTPSGNTIYF. The CDR3 DNA follows: TGTGCCAGCAGTCCACGGACAGGCACTCCCTCTGGAAACACCATATATTTT.

The chain joins TRBV18 to TRBJ2-5; 7 bases map to TRBD1. The CDR3 spans 17 residues. Germline V gives CDR1 KGHSH, CDR2 LQKENI. V was clipped by 2 bases and J by 0 bases; unmatched bases: 9. The CDR3 nucleotides are TGTGCCAGCTCACCAACTGGAAGGGACAGCTACCAAGAGACCCAGTACTTC. Its translation is CASSPTGRDSYQETQYF.

This clone appeared a few times. The V and J genes are TRBV12-5 and TRBJ1-3; no firm D call. Trimming pared 5 bases from V and 8 bases from J, leaving 10 bases between. CDR1 LGHNT and CDR2 FRNRAP come from the germline V gene. The CDR3 consists of 12 residues. The CDR3 loop reads CASGVGEDTIYF. The CDR3 DNA reads as TGTGCTAGTGGTGTGGGCGAAGACACCATATATTTT.

Of note for this clone: Distinct nucleotide sequences in the sample also encode this CDR3. The chain combines TRBV6-5 with TRBJ2-5, with TRBD1 matching over 9 bases. CDR1 is MNHEY, CDR2 SVGAGI, per germline. Trimming removed 5 bases from V and 5 bases from J; junction bases left unmatched: 6. This CDR3 spans 14 amino acids. CDR3 in amino acids: CASSPGQGRETQYF. The CDR3 region has the DNA TGTGCCAGCAGTCCGGGACAGGGTCGGGAGACCCAGTACTTC.

This rearrangement joins TRBV4-2 to TRBJ2-7, with 11 bases fitting TRBD1. The germline CDR1 and CDR2 sequences are LGHNA and YNFKEQ. There are 15 residues in the CDR3. Germline trimming cut 2 bases from V and 3 bases from J; bases unmatched to any gene: 3. The CDR3 here is CASSQPGTGGYEQYF. The CDR3 coding sequence is TGTGCCAGCAGCCAACCCGGGACAGGGGGCTACGAGCAGTACTTC.

This chain connects TRBV6-6 to TRBJ2-1; possible D gene TRBD1, 5 bases. V gave up 10 bases and J gave up 4 bases, with 14 bases separating them. This CDR3 region has 13 residues. CDR1 is MNHNY and CDR2 is SVGAGI in the germline V gene (reference sequence). The CDR3 loop is CAMQGHPYNEQFF. The CDR3 coding sequence is TGTGCCATGCAAGGACACCCGTACAATGAGCAGTTCTTC.

A word on this clone: Other nucleotide sequences from this sample produce the same CDR3. The rearrangement joins TRBV5-6 to TRBJ2-7; 10 nucleotides line up with TRBD2. V was pared by 8 bases and J by 2 bases, with 1 base of the junction left unmatched. The CDR3 extends over 12 amino acids. Germline lookup yields CDR1 SGHDT and CDR2 YYEEEE. The CDR3 coding sequence is TGTGCCAGTAGCGGGGGGACCTACGAGCAGTACTTC. Its translation is CASSGGTYEQYF.

In this sample, this clone turned up once. The chain uses TRBV7-9 and TRBJ1-4, with unresolved D. Germline V gene data show CDR1 as SEHNR and CDR2 as FQNEAQ (reference sequence). The CDR3 is 14 residues long. Trimming pared 6 bases from V and 7 bases from J, leaving 15 bases between. The CDR3: CASSPVESGEKLFF. The CDR3 nucleotides are TGTGCCAGCAGTCCGGTTGAGTCGGGTGAAAAACTGTTTTTT.

This rearrangement joins TRBV27 to TRBJ2-7; 9 bases agree with TRBD1. With V trimmed by 8 bases and J by 6 bases, 8 bases remained unmatched. CDR1 MNHEY and CDR2 SMNVEV come from the germline V gene (reference sequence). The CDR3 spans 13 residues. Written as DNA, the CDR3 is TGTGCCAGCGGGCCGGGACAGGGTAGCGAGCAGTACTTC. Translated, it gives CASGPGQGSEQYF.

For this clone: Other DNA sequences in this specimen translate into the identical CDR3. The CDR3: CASSFQGGVYEQYF. The DNA of the CDR3 is TGTGCCAGCAGTTTCCAAGGGGGAGTCTACGAGCAGTACTTC. The chain is built from TRBV27 and TRBJ2-7, with D perhaps TRBD1 (6 bases). Per germline, CDR1 MNHEY and CDR2 SMNVEV (reference sequence). Trimming stripped 3 bases from V and 3 bases from J, with 12 bases between. This CDR3 is built from 14 residues.

The chain couples TRBV7-9 to TRBJ2-7, with 7 bases that match TRBD2. After removal of 1 base from V and 6 bases from J, the junction contained 6 bases not matched to a gene. This CDR3 is built from 14 residues. Germline V lookup: CDR1 SEHNR, CDR2 FQNEAQ (reference sequence). In nucleotides, the CDR3 is TGTGCCAGCAGCTTAGTGGCGGGAGTACCCGAGCAGTACTTC. Protein product: CASSLVAGVPEQYF. The entire variable domain, with the rest obtained from reference TRBV7-9 and TRBJ2-7, is as follows: DTGVSQNPRHKITKRGQNVTFRCDPISEHNRLYWYRQTLGQGPEFLTYFQNEAQLEKSRLLSDRFSAERPKGSFSTLEIQRTEQGDSAMYLCASSLVAGVPEQYFGPGTRLTVT.

This chain uses TRBV28 with TRBJ2-1, with 7 bases lining up with TRBD1. CDR1 and CDR2 (germline): MDHEN, SYDVKM. The CDR3 has 15 residues. V shed 6 bases and J 7 bases; nucleotides not matched to a gene: 12. DNA of the CDR3: TGTGCCAGCAGCTCCCATTGGGGACAGTTAAATGAGCAGTTCTTC. This encodes CASSSHWGQLNEQFF.

V usage is TRBV2 and J usage is TRBJ2-3, with D uncertain. The germline gives CDR1 SNHLY, CDR2 FYNNEI. The CDR3 sequence is 17 residues long. Between the trimmed V and J ends, which lost 0 bases and 2 bases, there was a span of 15 bases. CDR3 DNA: TGTGCCAGCAGTGAAGCGCTTCTAAAAACAGCCACAGATACGCAGTATTTT. Translation: CASSEALLKTATDTQYF.

In regard to this clone: The sample holds other DNA sequences that translate to the same CDR3. V and J are TRBV9 and TRBJ1-4, with D perhaps TRBD1 (5 bases). V lost 2 bases and J lost 8, with 13 bases in between. Germline V lookup: CDR1 SGDLS, CDR2 YYNGEE. This CDR3 contains 14 residues. The CDR3 DNA is TGTGCCAGCAGCGTGGGTCAGGGAGGGGAAAAACTGTTTTTT. It yields the protein CASSVGQGGEKLFF.

This chain uses TRBV11-2 with TRBJ2-3, with D uncertain. Germline values: CDR1 SGHAT, CDR2 FQNNGV. The CDR3 runs 11 residues. V lost 4 bases, J lost 10 bases, and 9 bases lay in between. CDR3 protein: CASSSGLAQYF. The CDR3 bases are TGTGCCAGCAGCTCTGGTCTTGCGCAGTATTTT.

The chain combines TRBV5-4 with TRBJ2-7; the D is unclear. This CDR3 is built from 13 residues. V shed 3 bases and J shed 5 bases, with 12 bases lying between them. CDR1 is SGHNT, CDR2 YYREEE, per germline (reference sequence). The CDR3 is CASSSPPRNEQYF. The CDR3 DNA follows: TGTGCCAGCAGCTCCCCCCCTAGGAACGAGCAGTACTTC.

V usage is TRBV4-1 and J usage is TRBJ2-7; D is perhaps TRBD1 (5 bases). Trimming cost V 6 bases and J 2 bases, with 11 bases left between them. CDR1 is MGHRA, CDR2 YSYEKL, per germline. The CDR3 loop spans 13 amino acids. The CDR3 DNA reads as TGCGCCAGCAGTGAAGACAGAGCCTACGAGCAGTACTTC. This translates into CASSEDRAYEQYF.

In the case of this clone: Other nucleotide sequences in the sample specify the same CDR3. The CDR3 region is CASSLGGSSYNEQFF. The CDR3 DNA sequence: TGCGCCAGCAGCTTGGGAGGGTCCTCCTACAATGAGCAGTTCTTC. The chain combines TRBV5-1 with TRBJ2-1, with a weak D call TRBD2 (5 bases). There are 15 residues in the CDR3. The germline V gene has CDR1 SGHRS and CDR2 YFSETQ. V gave up 0 bases and J gave up 0 bases, with 7 bases separating them.

This sequence joins TRBV5-4 and TRBJ1-2; 7 nucleotides line up with TRBD1. Germline CDR1 SGHNT, CDR2 YYREEE (reference sequence). This CDR3 has 14 residues. V shed 2 bases and J 6 bases; nucleotides not matched to a gene: 7. CDR3 loop: CASSLGGASDGYTF. The CDR3 coding sequence is TGTGCCAGCAGCTTAGGGGGCGCCTCGGATGGCTACACCTTC.

The rearrangement joins TRBV11-2 to TRBJ2-2; 12 bases are a match to TRBD2. Trimming removed 6 bases from V and 6 bases from J; junction bases left unmatched: 5. This CDR3 has 15 amino acids. Looked up from germline, CDR1 is SGHAT and CDR2 is FQNNGV. This CDR3 is CASRSTSGRSGELFF. The CDR3 coding sequence is TGTGCCAGCAGGTCGACTAGCGGGAGATCCGGGGAGCTGTTTTTT.

The chain combines TRBV6-5 with TRBJ2-1; D not certain. The CDR3 spans 13 residues. V lost 3 bases to trimming and J lost 3 bases, with 6 bases between them. CDR1 is MNHEY and CDR2 is SVGAGI in the germline V gene. CDR3 sequence: CASSYFRYNEQFF. For the CDR3, the DNA is TGTGCCAGCAGTTATTTCCGCTACAATGAGCAGTTCTTC.

This clone was observed once. The chain links TRBV5-1 to TRBJ2-7; TRBD1 matches at 9 bases. Germline loops: CDR1 SGHRS, CDR2 YFSETQ. CDR3 length equals 15 residues. V lost 3 bases and J lost 0; bases outside the gene matches: 4. The CDR3 nucleotides are TGCGCCAGCAGCTGGACAGGGGCCGACTCCTACGAGCAGTACTTC. It encodes CASSWTGADSYEQYF. Variable domain in full (rest from reference TRBV5-1 and TRBJ2-7): KAGVTQTPRYLIKTRGQQVTLSCSPISGHRSVSWYQQTPGQGLQFLFEYFSETQRNKGNFPGRFSGRQFSNSRSEMNVSTLELGDSALYLCASSWTGADSYEQYFGPGTRLTVT.

The count of this clone is one. The chain couples TRBV13 to TRBJ1-1; maybe TRBD1 (5 bases). The length of the CDR3 is 16 residues. Per germline, CDR1 PRHDT and CDR2 FYEKMQ (reference sequence). Between the trimmed V and J ends, which lost 0 bases and 4 bases, there was a span of 15 bases. The CDR3 reads CASSLGLGEDGTEAFF. CDR3 bases: TGTGCCAGCAGCTTAGGCTTAGGGGAGGATGGCACTGAAGCTTTCTTT.

V and J are TRBV6-5 and TRBJ1-6; D gene uncertain. Trimming removed 0 bases at V and 13 bases at J, with 19 bases between. CDR3 size: 16 residues. Germline V lookup: CDR1 MNHEY, CDR2 SVGAGI. This CDR3 is CASSYSVYLTESPLHF. The CDR3 coding sequence is TGTGCCAGCAGTTACTCGGTTTACCTTACTGAATCCCCCCTCCACTTT.

In DNA, the CDR3 is TGTGCCAGCAGGAACCAGGACTTGAACACCGGGGAGCTGTTTTTT. Translation gives CASRNQDLNTGELFF. The rearrangement joins TRBV2 to TRBJ2-2, with a tentative D call TRBD2 (5 bases). Trimming cost V 6 bases and J 1 base, with 12 bases left between them. CDR3 length equals 15 residues. Germline CDR1 reads SNHLY; CDR2 reads FYNNEI.

The chain carries TRBV11-2 and TRBJ1-1; D call uncertain. The germline gives CDR1 SGHAT, CDR2 FQNNGV. Between the trimmed V and J ends, which lost 4 bases and 6 bases, there was a span of 12 bases. The CDR3 has 13 residues. CDR3 region: CASSYGGYAEAFF. In DNA, the CDR3 is TGTGCCAGCAGCTACGGCGGGTATGCTGAAGCTTTCTTT.

V and J are TRBV21-1 and TRBJ2-1; TRBD2 is the table's D call and was not checked against the DNA. TRBV21-1 is assigned pseudogene status. The CDR3 covers 13 residues. This CDR3 reads CASKRLPYNEQFF. The DNA for the CDR3 is TGTGCCAGCAAGAGGTTGCCCTACAATGAGCAGTTCTTC.